The sequence of this T cell receptor (beta chain) was determined in a study of blood T cell repertoires in COVID-19. Study-level information: Sites across the United States, Italy and Spain contributed samples from acute and convalescent COVID-19.

V was shortened by 4 bases and J by 3 bases, with 15 bases between the two germline ends. This CDR3 spans 15 amino acids. The germline gives CDR1 MGHRA, CDR2 YSYEKL. Authors' data handling: Estimates of nucleated cell counts were drawn from the amplification of reference gene primers. Clones were sequenced by immunoSEQ multiplex PCR, and TCRdb holds only the in-frame ones, with some missing. V and J calls and clone size follow that table, whereas D and trimming were derived from the DNA. The repertoire holds about 250,000 clones, with around 84% as singletons. The sequencing input was PBMCs or T cells enriched from blood (not recorded which). This sequence joins TRBV4-1 and TRBJ1-1, with D possibly TRBD1 on 5 matching bases. The receptor comes from a man aged 18 to 30 who had recovered from COVID-19. The CDR3 region has the DNA TGCGCCAGCAGCCGGGGGGACCCGGGGGACACTGAAGCTTTCTTT. Its protein is CASSRGDPGDTEAFF.